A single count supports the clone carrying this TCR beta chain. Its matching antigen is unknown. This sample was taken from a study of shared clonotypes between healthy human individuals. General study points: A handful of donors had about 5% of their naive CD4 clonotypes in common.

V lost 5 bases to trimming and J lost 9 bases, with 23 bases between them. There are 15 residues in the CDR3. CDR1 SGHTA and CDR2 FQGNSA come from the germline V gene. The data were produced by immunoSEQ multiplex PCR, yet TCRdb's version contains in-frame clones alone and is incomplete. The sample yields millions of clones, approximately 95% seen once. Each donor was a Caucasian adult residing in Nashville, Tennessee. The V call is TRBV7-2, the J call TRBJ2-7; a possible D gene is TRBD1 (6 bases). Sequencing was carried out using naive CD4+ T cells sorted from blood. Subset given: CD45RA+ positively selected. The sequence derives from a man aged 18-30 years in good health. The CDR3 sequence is CASSPRQVPPAGQYF. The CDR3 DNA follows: TGTGCCAGCAGCCCGCGACAGGTACCCCCGGCAGGGCAGTACTTC.